These 13 T cell receptor beta chains originate from one sample sequenced in a study of blood T cell repertoires in COVID-19. This table comes from immunoSEQ multiplex PCR, and its TCRdb copy is limited to in-frame clones, with some not included. The sample shows around 110,000 clones, around 80% of them seen only once. Sample: peripheral blood. These receptor sequences come from a man in his sixties or seventies with active or convalescent COVID-19.

The chain couples TRBV3-1 (or the pseudogene TRBV3-2) to TRBJ2-3; TRBD2 matches at 12 bases. The CDR3 contains 16 residues. V shed 4 bases, J shed 4 bases, and the junction held 6 bases outside the gene matches. Germline values: CDR1 LGHDT, CDR2 YNNKEL (reference sequence). The CDR3, as DNA: TGTGCCAGCAGCCCACTAGCGGGAGGTCAGGCAGATACGCAGTATTTT. Amino acid sequence: CASSPLAGGQADTQYF.

The J gene is TRBJ1-2, the V gene TRBV6-5, with D perhaps TRBD1 (6 bases). The CDR3 has 13 amino acids. The V end was cut by 6 bases, the J end by 4 bases, with 12 bases between. Germline assignment: CDR1 MNHEY and CDR2 SVGAGI. CDR3 loop: CASSSETGYGYTF. The CDR3, as DNA: TGTGCCAGCAGCTCCGAGACAGGCTATGGCTACACCTTC.

This clone was counted once. The chain links TRBV6-6 to TRBJ1-2; 10 nucleotides line up with TRBD1. The germline gives CDR1 MNHNY, CDR2 SVGAGI (reference sequence). This CDR3 region has 16 residues. V gave up 5 bases and J gave up 4 bases; unmatched junction bases: 10. CDR3 DNA: TGTGCCAGCAGTCACCGGACAGGGGGAGAGATCTATGGCTACACCTTC. This gives the protein CASSHRTGGEIYGYTF.

V usage is TRBV4-3 and J usage is TRBJ2-3; 13 nucleotides match TRBD2. The CDR3 length is 17 residues. The germline gives CDR1 LGHNA, CDR2 YSLEER. The V and J ends lost 1 base and 4 bases, in that order; junction bases with no gene match: 5. This chain's CDR3 is CASSQGPGLAGADTQYF. In DNA form, the CDR3 reads TGCGCCAGCAGCCAAGGACCTGGACTAGCGGGAGCAGATACGCAGTATTTT.

CDR3 sequence: CASSQTGAGEKLFF. CDR3 in DNA: TGTGCCAGCAGCCAAACAGGGGCGGGAGAAAAACTGTTTTTT. This chain connects TRBV3-1 (or the pseudogene TRBV3-2) to TRBJ1-4; 7 nucleotides align to TRBD1. Germline V gene sequence: CDR1 LGHDT, CDR2 YNNKEL (reference sequence). Trimming removed 2 bases from V and 8 bases from J; junction bases left unmatched: 5. The CDR3 has 14 amino acids.

This chain uses TRBV15 with TRBJ1-4; tentative D call: TRBD1 (6 bases). Trimming took 7 bases from V and 7 from J, leaving 16 bases between them. From germline, CDR1 is LNHNV and CDR2 YYDKDF (reference sequence). The CDR3 runs to 14 residues. The CDR3 coding sequence is TGTGCCACCAACCTAGGGGGAATGGGTGAAAAACTGTTTTTT. This encodes CATNLGGMGEKLFF.

This clone occurred a few times. CDR3 protein: CASSPAARGGYTF. The CDR3 region has the DNA TGCGCCAGCAGCCCTGCCGCCAGGGGTGGCTACACCTTC. The chain combines TRBV4-1 with TRBJ1-2; D might be TRBD1 (6 bases). Germline V gives CDR1 MGHRA, CDR2 YSYEKL. This CDR3 is built from 13 residues. Trimming took off 4 bases at V and 7 bases at J, with 13 bases between the two ends.

The rearrangement joins TRBV6-5 to TRBJ1-1; 7 bases agree with TRBD1. Losses at the gene ends were 5 bases for V and 4 bases for J; bases not matched to a gene: 7. The germline CDR1 and CDR2 sequences are MNHEY and SVGAGI. The CDR3 is 14 residues long. The DNA for the CDR3 is TGTGCCAGCAGTCGTCCCGGGACAGCCACTGAAGCTTTCTTT. Translated: CASSRPGTATEAFF.

The chain combines TRBV15 with TRBJ2-1, with 9 bases identical to TRBD1. V shed 0 bases, J shed 7 bases, and the junction held 7 bases outside the gene matches. The CDR3 extends over 16 amino acids. The germline CDR1 and CDR2 sequences are LNHNV and YYDKDF (reference sequence). The CDR3 DNA sequence: TGTGCCACCAGCAGAGATCAGGACAGGGGTAGGAATGAGCAGTTCTTC. Translating gives CATSRDQDRGRNEQFF.

The J gene is TRBJ1-3, the V gene TRBV19, with 7 bases matching TRBD1. V trimming: 6 bases; J trimming: 2 bases; junction bases outside the gene matches: 7. Germline CDR1 is LNHDA and CDR2 is SQIVND (reference sequence). The CDR3 consists of 15 residues. The DNA of the CDR3 is TGTGCCAGTAGCCAACTAGGGGGCACTGGAAACACCATATATTTT. It codes for CASSQLGGTGNTIYF.

In DNA form, the CDR3 reads TGTGCCAGCAGCCAAGGGCAGGGTGGTCAGCCCCAGCATTTT. Its protein is CASSQGQGGQPQHF. The chain carries TRBV3-1 (or the pseudogene TRBV3-2) and TRBJ1-5; D might be TRBD1 (5 bases). The CDR3 is 14 residues long. V gave up 1 base and J gave up 6 bases, with 10 bases separating them. From germline, CDR1 is LGHDT and CDR2 YNNKEL (reference sequence).

V gene TRBV10-3 combines with J gene TRBJ2-1, with D perhaps TRBD2 (5 bases). Trimming stripped 0 bases from V and 2 bases from J, with 14 bases between. Germline CDR1 reads ENHRY; CDR2 reads SYGVKD. This CDR3 spans 17 amino acids. The DNA for the CDR3 is TGTGCCATCAGTGAGTCAATGGGAGCGGCTACCTACAATGAGCAGTTCTTC. It codes for CAISESMGAATYNEQFF.

This clone appeared a few times. The chain joins TRBV6-2 or TRBV6-3 to TRBJ2-1; D unclear. The CDR3 has 15 amino acids. Looked up from germline, CDR1 is MNHEY and CDR2 is SVGEGT. The V and J ends lost 7 bases and 3 bases respectively, with 16 bases between them. CDR3: CASTPARGNYNEQFF. The CDR3 DNA is TGTGCCAGCACCCCGGCCCGCGGAAACTACAATGAGCAGTTCTTC.